This passage covers 32 T cell receptor beta chains from one sample sequenced in a study of T cell repertoires in ileal Crohn's disease. The method was immunoSEQ multiplex PCR; TCRdb's version includes in-frame clones alone and lacks a portion of them. The table has fewer than 10,000 clones, over 65% seen once. Source material: ileal tissue. The source of these receptors is an adult with Crohn's disease.

This clone has a handful of counts. This chain links TRBV2 with TRBJ2-3; 9 bases fit TRBD2. The CDR3 extends over 15 amino acids. Germline assignment: CDR1 SNHLY and CDR2 FYNNEI. Germline trimming cut 3 bases from V and 5 bases from J; bases unmatched to any gene: 6. CDR3 sequence reads: CASSEIAGVEDTQYF. DNA of the CDR3: TGTGCCAGCAGTGAGATAGCGGGAGTAGAAGATACGCAGTATTTT. The full variable domain, rest sourced from reference TRBV2 and TRBJ2-3, is EPEVTQTPSHQVTQMGQEVILRCVPISNHLYFYWYRQILGQKVEFLVSFYNNEISEKSEIFDDQFSVERPDGSNFTLKIRSTKLEDSAMYFCASSEIAGVEDTQYFGPGTRLTVL.

V is TRBV27 and J is TRBJ2-7; 14 nucleotides align to TRBD2. Germline V gives CDR1 MNHEY, CDR2 SMNVEV (reference sequence). CDR3 length equals 16 residues. V dropped 5 bases and J dropped 2; count of bases not matched to a gene: 5. The DNA for the CDR3 is TGTGCCAGCAGTCTAGGGACTAGCGGGAGACCCTACGAGCAGTACTTC. Protein sequence: CASSLGTSGRPYEQYF.

There are a few counts of this clone. The V and J genes are TRBV6-5 and TRBJ1-5; 8 nucleotides line up with TRBD1. The CDR3 sequence is 13 residues long. Trimming at V came to 7 bases and at J to 9 bases, leaving 8 bases not matched to a gene. Germline values: CDR1 MNHEY, CDR2 SVGAGI. The CDR3 DNA is TGTGCCAGCACCAGGACAGGGACCGGGCCCCAGCATTTT. Protein sequence: CASTRTGTGPQHF.

The V gene is TRBV2, the J gene TRBJ1-5; 8 bases are shared with TRBD1. The CDR3 loop spans 13 amino acids. The junction had 3 bases not matched to a gene; V was cut back by 4 bases and J by 7 bases. Per the germline V gene, CDR1 is SNHLY and CDR2 is FYNNEI. CDR3 amino acids: CASSAQGAQPQHF. The CDR3 DNA reads as TGTGCCAGCAGTGCCCAGGGGGCCCAGCCCCAGCATTTT.

This chain connects TRBV18 to TRBJ2-7; a weak D match, TRBD2 (6 bases). Trimming shortened V by 2 bases and J by 7 bases, and 18 bases separated the two germline ends. Germline CDR1 and CDR2: KGHSH and LQKENI. The CDR3 spans 15 residues. Written as DNA, the CDR3 is TGTGCCAGCTCACCAGGCGGGGCCGAGAAGGTGGAGCAGTACTTC. Translated, it gives CASSPGGAEKVEQYF.

V gene TRBV28 combines with J gene TRBJ2-7, with 11 bases lining up with TRBD2. The ends lost 2 bases at V and 6 bases at J; junction bases unmatched: 9. There are 16 residues in the CDR3. CDR1 and CDR2 (germline): MDHEN, SYDVKM. The CDR3 DNA sequence: TGTGCCAGCAGTTTACTAGCGGGAGGCTCGAGTGGCGAGCAGTACTTC. Its translation is CASSLLAGGSSGEQYF.

This chain uses TRBV29-1 with TRBJ2-1; 9 nucleotides align to TRBD1. CDR1 and CDR2 (germline): SQVTM, ANQGSEA. Trimming took 0 bases from V and 4 from J; bases not matched to a gene: 4. The CDR3 totals 15 residues. The CDR3 sequence is CSVEDRTGAYNEQFF. The CDR3 DNA is TGCAGCGTTGAAGACCGGACAGGGGCTTACAATGAGCAGTTCTTC.

This clone was observed once. V gene TRBV7-9 combines with J gene TRBJ2-1; TRBD2 matches at 8 bases. CDR1 is SEHNR, CDR2 FQNEAQ, per germline (reference sequence). Trimming at V came to 10 bases and at J to 7 bases, leaving 15 bases not matched to a gene. The CDR3 is 15 residues long. The CDR3 DNA is TGTGCCATCCCGCTCCAGGGACTAGTGTTTAATGAGCAGTTCTTC. It codes for CAIPLQGLVFNEQFF.

The chain joins TRBV7-3 to TRBJ2-3; TRBD2 might be the D (7 bases). This CDR3 contains 16 residues. Per the germline V gene, CDR1 is SGHTA and CDR2 is FQGTGA. Between the trimmed V and J ends, which lost 1 base and 2 bases, there was a span of 13 bases. CDR3 loop: CASSLSGGGLTDTQYF. Written as DNA, the CDR3 is TGTGCCAGCAGCTTAAGTGGCGGGGGCCTCACAGATACGCAGTATTTT.

The rearrangement uses TRBV27 and TRBJ1-2; D may be TRBD1 (6 bases). Trimming removed 6 bases at V and 4 bases at J, with 6 bases between. Germline V gives CDR1 MNHEY, CDR2 SMNVEV (reference sequence). CDR3 size: 11 residues. The CDR3 DNA follows: TGTGCCAGCAGACAGGGCTATGGCTACACCTTC. The encoded protein is CASRQGYGYTF.

This chain uses TRBV30 with TRBJ1-4; D is unresolved. The V gene lost 0 bases and the J gene lost 14 bases, with 16 bases spanning the gap. Germline V gene data show CDR1 as GTSNPN and CDR2 as SVGIG (reference sequence). The CDR3 contains 13 residues. The chain's CDR3 is CAWSVAGRPVLFF. CDR3 bases: TGTGCCTGGAGTGTGGCTGGGCGTCCCGTCCTGTTTTTT.

This sequence joins TRBV6-1 and TRBJ1-1; weak D call: TRBD1 (6 bases). The V gene's germline CDR1 is MNHNS and CDR2 SASEGT. The CDR3 contains 12 residues. Trimming removed 4 bases from V and 7 bases from J, with 10 bases in between. This chain's CDR3 is CASSALDSEAFF. In nucleotides, the CDR3 is TGTGCCAGCAGTGCCTTGGACAGTGAAGCTTTCTTT.

This chain joins TRBV9 and TRBJ2-6; D is perhaps TRBD1 (5 bases). CDR3 length: 22 amino acids. CDR1 SGDLS and CDR2 YYNGEE come from the germline V gene. V was shortened by 4 bases and J by 0 bases, with 29 bases between the two germline ends. The CDR3 DNA is TGTGCCAGCAGCCCAATCCCCGGCTACGGGCAGGGTGTGGGCTCTGGGGCCAACGTCCTGACTTTC. Protein: CASSPIPGYGQGVGSGANVLTF.

This chain joins TRBV19 and TRBJ2-2, with 14 bases matching TRBD2. The germline V gene encodes CDR1 LNHDA and CDR2 SQIVND (reference sequence). This CDR3 has 16 residues. V lost 7 bases, J lost 6 bases, and 7 bases stayed unmatched. CDR3 in DNA: TGTGCCAGTATCGGGACTAGCGGGAGTAAGGCCGGGGAGCTGTTTTTT. Protein product: CASIGTSGSKAGELFF.

The chain uses TRBV27 and TRBJ2-1, with D maybe TRBD2 (6 bases). This CDR3 is built from 16 residues. Germline CDR1 and CDR2: MNHEY and SMNVEV (reference sequence). The V gene lost 2 bases and the J gene lost 0 bases, with 11 bases spanning the gap. The CDR3 DNA is TGTGCCAGCAGTTTAGGGGGGTGCCCCTCCTACAATGAGCAGTTCTTC. Its translation is CASSLGGCPSYNEQFF.

This clone turned up a few times. The rearrangement uses TRBV21-1 and TRBJ1-2. TRBV21-1 is shown as a pseudogene. This CDR3 is 18 amino acids long. In DNA form, the CDR3 reads TGTGCCAGCAGCAAAGCGGATGATACGGGATTGCTCAACTATGGCTACACCTTC. Protein product: CASSKADDTGLLNYGYTF.

This rearrangement joins TRBV2 to TRBJ1-5; 9 nucleotides align to TRBD1. Losses at the gene ends were 7 bases for V and 3 bases for J; bases not matched to a gene: 7. The V gene's germline CDR1 is SNHLY and CDR2 FYNNEI. The CDR3 sequence is 15 residues long. The chain's CDR3 is CASTRDRANNQPQHF. The CDR3 nucleotides are TGTGCCAGCACCAGGGACAGGGCAAACAATCAGCCCCAGCATTTT.

V is TRBV6-6 and J is TRBJ2-7; possible D gene TRBD1, 6 bases. The CDR3 totals 12 residues. V lost 2 bases to trimming and J lost 11 bases, with 13 bases between them. Germline CDR1 is MNHNY and CDR2 is SVGAGI (reference sequence). The CDR3, as DNA: TGTGCCAGCAGTTACCCGGACAGTCTGAAGTACTTC. This encodes CASSYPDSLKYF.

Within the sample, this clone is medium-sized. This chain links TRBV4-3 with TRBJ1-1; D might be TRBD1 (6 bases). This CDR3 has 13 amino acids. Trimming pared 3 bases from V and 5 bases from J, leaving 10 bases between. The germline gives CDR1 LGHNA, CDR2 YSLEER. The CDR3 sequence is CASSQGRGTEAFF. Written as DNA, the CDR3 is TGCGCCAGCAGCCAGGGCAGGGGAACTGAAGCTTTCTTT.

This chain uses TRBV28 with TRBJ2-7, with 9 nucleotides matching TRBD2. This CDR3 comprises 16 residues. The germline V gene encodes CDR1 MDHEN and CDR2 SYDVKM. Trimming cost V 3 bases and J 3 bases; bases outside gene matches: 9. CDR3 amino acids: CASSFGDGLAYYEQYF. The CDR3 nucleotides are TGTGCCAGCAGTTTCGGCGATGGACTAGCGTACTACGAGCAGTACTTC.

By share, this clone ranks as medium-sized. The chain uses TRBV20-1 and TRBJ1-2; D is unclear. Looked up from germline, CDR1 is DFQATT and CDR2 is SNEGSKA (reference sequence). The ends were cut back, 3 bases at V and 4 bases at J, with 6 bases in the middle. The CDR3 is 11 amino acids. CDR3 region: CSASPLYGYTF. The CDR3, as DNA: TGCAGTGCTAGCCCCCTCTATGGCTACACCTTC.

This clone was picked up one time. V gene TRBV6-1 combines with J gene TRBJ1-6, with TRBD1 matching 8 bases. Germline V gene data show CDR1 as MNHNS and CDR2 as SASEGT. The CDR3 totals 16 residues. J gave up 6 bases and V 4 bases, and 8 bases lay outside the gene matches. CDR3 sequence (DNA): TGTGCCAGCAGTGCCGAAACAGACAGGGGTAATTCACCCCTCCACTTT. It specifies CASSAETDRGNSPLHF.

V gene TRBV5-4 combines with J gene TRBJ2-7; D is undetermined. The CDR3 length is 16 residues. Germline lookup yields CDR1 SGHNT and CDR2 YYREEE (reference sequence). The V and J ends lost 4 bases and 2 bases respectively, with 19 bases between them. CDR3 loop: CASSQDPISFPYEQYF. The DNA of the CDR3 is TGTGCCAGCAGCCAAGACCCGATTAGCTTCCCCTACGAGCAGTACTTC.

The V and J genes are TRBV29-1 and TRBJ2-7; 14 positions agree with TRBD2. Germline trimming cut 4 bases from V and 3 bases from J; bases unmatched to any gene: 8. The CDR3 sequence is 16 residues long. CDR1 is SQVTM and CDR2 is ANQGSEA in the germline V gene. In DNA form, the CDR3 reads TGCAGCGTTGTGCCGACCGGGACTAGCGGGGGCTACGAGCAGTACTTC. Encoded protein: CSVVPTGTSGGYEQYF.

The CDR3 here is CASSPQTGSNEKLFF. The CDR3 DNA reads TGTGCCAGCAGCCCCCAGACAGGATCTAATGAAAAACTGTTTTTT. This chain links TRBV5-4 with TRBJ1-4; possibly TRBD1 for D (6 bases). This CDR3 region has 15 residues. Germline-derived CDR1 and CDR2 are SGHNT and YYREEE (reference sequence). Trimming stripped 4 bases from V and 3 bases from J, with 13 bases between.

The V gene is TRBV7-6, the J gene TRBJ2-4; possible D gene TRBD2, 6 bases. CDR1 is SGHVS and CDR2 is FNYEAQ in the germline V gene. The ends were cut back, 2 bases at V and 10 bases at J, with 24 bases in the middle. CDR3 length equals 17 residues. The CDR3 protein is CASSLKPASDIGSIQYF. CDR3 sequence (DNA): TGTGCCAGCAGCTTAAAGCCCGCTAGCGATATAGGCAGTATTCAGTACTTC.

This rearrangement joins TRBV19 to TRBJ2-1; 8 bases are a match to TRBD2. CDR1 LNHDA and CDR2 SQIVND come from the germline V gene (reference sequence). The CDR3 length is 15 residues. V lost 5 bases and J lost 3; bases outside the gene matches: 6. CDR3 sequence (DNA): TGTGCCAGTAGTGCCGGGAGGGCCTTCTACAATGAGCAGTTCTTC. Its protein product is CASSAGRAFYNEQFF.

J is TRBJ2-7 and V is TRBV19, with 8 nucleotides matching TRBD1. Germline V gene data show CDR1 as LNHDA and CDR2 as SQIVND (reference sequence). Unmatched junction bases numbered 7, after V lost 5 bases and J lost 1 base. The CDR3 loop spans 15 amino acids. CDR3 region: CASSPGDRRSYEQYF. The CDR3 DNA reads as TGTGCCAGTAGTCCAGGGGACAGGCGGTCCTACGAGCAGTACTTC.

This chain joins TRBV6-5 and TRBJ1-1; tentatively, D is TRBD1 (5 bases). Germline-derived CDR1 and CDR2 are MNHEY and SVGAGI. Between the trimmed V and J ends, which lost 2 bases and 1 base, there was a span of 8 bases. The CDR3 has 14 amino acids. The CDR3 region is CASSYRQRNTEAFF. CDR3 sequence (DNA): TGTGCCAGCAGTTACCGACAGCGGAACACTGAAGCTTTCTTT.

The gene calls are TRBV27 and TRBJ2-7, with 9 bases identical to TRBD1. CDR3 length: 14 amino acids. Germline CDR1 MNHEY, CDR2 SMNVEV (reference sequence). Losses at the gene ends were 5 bases for V and 2 bases for J; bases not matched to a gene: 4. This CDR3 reads CASSVRTGAYEQYF. CDR3 bases: TGTGCCAGCAGTGTGCGGACAGGGGCCTACGAGCAGTACTTC.

This chain links TRBV21-1 with TRBJ1-5; the table's D call TRBD1 went unverified against the DNA. TRBV21-1 is a pseudogene locus. The CDR3 has 15 residues. The CDR3 nucleotides are TGTGCCAGCAGCTTCAGAAGACAGGGGACTCAGCCCCAGCATTTT. Its translation: CASSFRRQGTQPQHF.

The CDR3 loop reads CASSGRGQHGYTF. In DNA form, the CDR3 reads TGTGCCAGCAGTGGAAGGGGCCAGCATGGCTACACCTTC. This chain joins TRBV2 and TRBJ1-2; D might be TRBD1 (5 bases). CDR1 is SNHLY, CDR2 FYNNEI, per germline. CDR3 size: 13 residues. Between the trimmed V and J ends, which lost 4 bases and 6 bases, there was a span of 12 bases.